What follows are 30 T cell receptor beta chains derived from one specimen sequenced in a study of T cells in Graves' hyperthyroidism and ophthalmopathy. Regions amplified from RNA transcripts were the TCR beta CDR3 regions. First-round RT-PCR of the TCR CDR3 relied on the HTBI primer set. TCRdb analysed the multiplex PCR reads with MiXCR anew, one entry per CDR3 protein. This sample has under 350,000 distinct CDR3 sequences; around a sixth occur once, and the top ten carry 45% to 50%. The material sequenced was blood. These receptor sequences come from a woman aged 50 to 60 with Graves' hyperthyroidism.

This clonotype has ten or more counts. For the CDR3, the DNA is TGTGCCACTCCCGTGGTAGGGGGCACTGAAGCTTTCTTT. Its protein is CATPVVGGTEAFF. J is TRBJ1-1 and V is TRBV24-1; D might be TRBD1 (6 bases). Germline CDR1 is KGHDR and CDR2 is SFDVKD. The CDR3 spans 13 residues. The V and J ends lost 10 bases and 4 bases respectively, with 15 bases between them.

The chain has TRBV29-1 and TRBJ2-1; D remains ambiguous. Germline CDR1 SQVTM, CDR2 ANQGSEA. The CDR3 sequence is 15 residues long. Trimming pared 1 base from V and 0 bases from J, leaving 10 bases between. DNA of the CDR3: TGCAGCGTTGAAGGGTACGGCGACTCCTACAATGAGCAGTTCTTC. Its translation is CSVEGYGDSYNEQFF.

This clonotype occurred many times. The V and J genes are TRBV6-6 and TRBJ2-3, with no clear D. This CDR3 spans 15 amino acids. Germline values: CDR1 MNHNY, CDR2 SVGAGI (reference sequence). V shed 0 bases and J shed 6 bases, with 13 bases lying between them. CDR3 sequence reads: CASSYSIGVWDTQYF. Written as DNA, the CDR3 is TGTGCCAGCAGTTACTCGATTGGGGTTTGGGATACGCAGTATTTT.

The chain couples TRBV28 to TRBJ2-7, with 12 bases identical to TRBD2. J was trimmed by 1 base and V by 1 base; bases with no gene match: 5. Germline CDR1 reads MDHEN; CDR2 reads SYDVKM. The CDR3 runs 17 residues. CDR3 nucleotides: TGTGCCAGCAGTTTATTCGCGGGACTAGCGGGTTCCTACGAGCAGTACTTC. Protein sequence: CASSLFAGLAGSYEQYF.

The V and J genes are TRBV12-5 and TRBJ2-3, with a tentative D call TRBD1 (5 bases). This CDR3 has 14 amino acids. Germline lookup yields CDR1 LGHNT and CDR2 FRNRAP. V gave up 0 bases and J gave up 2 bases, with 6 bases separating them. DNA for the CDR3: TGTGCTAGTGGTTTGGTAGGGGTCACAGATACGCAGTATTTT. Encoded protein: CASGLVGVTDTQYF.

CDR3 DNA: TGTGCCAGTAGTATTTTTTGGGACAGACTCCCTGGGCTTGAGCAGTTCTTC. It translates to CASSIFWDRLPGLEQFF. The V and J genes are TRBV19 and TRBJ2-1, with TRBD1 identical over 7 bases. Germline loops: CDR1 LNHDA, CDR2 SQIVND (reference sequence). CDR3 length equals 17 residues. J gave up 9 bases and V 3 bases, and 17 bases lay outside the gene matches.

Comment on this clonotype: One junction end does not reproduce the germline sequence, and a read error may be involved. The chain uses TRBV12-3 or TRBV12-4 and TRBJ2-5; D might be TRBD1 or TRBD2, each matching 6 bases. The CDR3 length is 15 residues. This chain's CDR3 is CAISVGGTPQETQYF. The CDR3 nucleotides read TGTGCCATCAGTGTTGGAGGGACACCCCAAGAGACCCAGTACTTC.

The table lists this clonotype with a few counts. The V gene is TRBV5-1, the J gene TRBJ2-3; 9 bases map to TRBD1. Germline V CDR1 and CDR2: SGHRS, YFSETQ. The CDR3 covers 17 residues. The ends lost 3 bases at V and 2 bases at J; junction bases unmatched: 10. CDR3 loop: CASSSPGQGIPTDTQYF. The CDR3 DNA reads TGCGCCAGCAGCTCCCCGGGACAGGGAATCCCCACAGATACGCAGTATTTT.

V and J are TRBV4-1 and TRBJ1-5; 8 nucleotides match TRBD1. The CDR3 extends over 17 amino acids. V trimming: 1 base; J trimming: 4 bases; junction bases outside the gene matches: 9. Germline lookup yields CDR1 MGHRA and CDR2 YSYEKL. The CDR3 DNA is TGCGCCAGCAGCCAAGGCCCAGGGGGCCGGAGGAATCAGCCCCAGCATTTT. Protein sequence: CASSQGPGGRRNQPQHF.

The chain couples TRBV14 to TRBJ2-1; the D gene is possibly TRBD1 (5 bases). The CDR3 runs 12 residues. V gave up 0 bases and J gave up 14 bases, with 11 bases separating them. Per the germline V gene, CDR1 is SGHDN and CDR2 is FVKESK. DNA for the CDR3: TGTGCCAGCAGCCAAGATCAGGGCATGGAGTTCTTC. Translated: CASSQDQGMEFF. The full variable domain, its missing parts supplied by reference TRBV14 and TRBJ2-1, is EAGVTQFPSHSVIEKGQTVTLRCDPISGHDNLYWYRRVMGKEIKFLLHFVKESKQDESGMPNNRFLAERTGGTYSTLKVQPAELEDSGVYFCASSQDQGMEFFGPGTRLTVL.

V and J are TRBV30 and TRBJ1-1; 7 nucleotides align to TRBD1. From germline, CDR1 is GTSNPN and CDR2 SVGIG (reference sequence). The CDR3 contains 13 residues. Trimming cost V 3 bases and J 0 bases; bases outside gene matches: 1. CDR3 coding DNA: TGTGCCTGGAGCGGACAGGTGAACACTGAAGCTTTCTTT. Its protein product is CAWSGQVNTEAFF.

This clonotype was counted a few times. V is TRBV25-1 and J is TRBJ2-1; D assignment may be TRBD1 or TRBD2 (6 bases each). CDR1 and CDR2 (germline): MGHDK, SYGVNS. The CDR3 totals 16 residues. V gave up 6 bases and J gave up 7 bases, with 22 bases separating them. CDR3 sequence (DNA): TGTGCCAGCAGGGACCCCACCGGGGGCGGAATAAATGAGCAGTTCTTC. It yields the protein CASRDPTGGGINEQFF.

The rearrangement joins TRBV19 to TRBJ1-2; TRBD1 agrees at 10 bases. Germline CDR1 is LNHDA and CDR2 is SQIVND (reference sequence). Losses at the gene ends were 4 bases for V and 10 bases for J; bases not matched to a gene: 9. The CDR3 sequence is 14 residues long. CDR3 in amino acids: CASSRPGQGLDYTF. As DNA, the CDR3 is TGTGCCAGTAGTAGGCCGGGACAGGGGCTTGACTACACCTTC.

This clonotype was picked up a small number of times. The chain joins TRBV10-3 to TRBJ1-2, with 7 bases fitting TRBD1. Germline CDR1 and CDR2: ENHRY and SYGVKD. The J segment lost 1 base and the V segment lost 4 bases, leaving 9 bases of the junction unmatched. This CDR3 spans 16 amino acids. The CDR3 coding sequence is TGTGCCATCAGTGGGAGTACAGGGGATAGTAACTATGGCTACACCTTC. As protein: CAISGSTGDSNYGYTF.

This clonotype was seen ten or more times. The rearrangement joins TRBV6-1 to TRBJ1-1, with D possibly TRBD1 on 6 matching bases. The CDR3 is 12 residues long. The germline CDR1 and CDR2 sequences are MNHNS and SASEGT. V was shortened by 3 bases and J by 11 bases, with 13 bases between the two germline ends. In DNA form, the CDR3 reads TGTGCCAGCAGTGACTCAGGACAGCAGGCTTTCTTT. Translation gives CASSDSGQQAFF.

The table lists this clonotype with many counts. The CDR3 DNA reads TGTGCCAGCAGTCAAGACAGGGTAAATGAGCAGTTCTTC. Amino acid sequence: CASSQDRVNEQFF. V is TRBV6-1 and J is TRBJ2-1; 7 nucleotides match TRBD1. The CDR3 loop spans 13 amino acids. J gave up 7 bases and V 5 bases, and 5 bases lay outside the gene matches. Germline CDR1 MNHNS, CDR2 SASEGT.

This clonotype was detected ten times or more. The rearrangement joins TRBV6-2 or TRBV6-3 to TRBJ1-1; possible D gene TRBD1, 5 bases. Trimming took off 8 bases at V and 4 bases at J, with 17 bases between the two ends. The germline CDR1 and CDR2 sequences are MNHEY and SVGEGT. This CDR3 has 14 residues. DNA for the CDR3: TGTGCCAGCCGGGGGGAGGTTTCCTTCACTGAAGCTTTCTTT. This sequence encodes CASRGEVSFTEAFF.

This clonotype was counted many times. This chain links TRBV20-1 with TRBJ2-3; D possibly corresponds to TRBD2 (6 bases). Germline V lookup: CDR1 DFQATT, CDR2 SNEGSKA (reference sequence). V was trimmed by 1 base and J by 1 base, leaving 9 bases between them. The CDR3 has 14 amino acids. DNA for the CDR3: TGCAGTGCTAGAGCGGCTAGCGGCACAGATACGCAGTATTTT. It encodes CSARAASGTDTQYF.

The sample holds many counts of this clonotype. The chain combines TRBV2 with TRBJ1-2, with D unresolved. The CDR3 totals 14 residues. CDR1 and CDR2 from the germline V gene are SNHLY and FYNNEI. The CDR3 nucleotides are TGTGTTCCACGGCCGGCCTGGATAAACTATGGCTACACCTTC. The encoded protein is CVPRPAWINYGYTF.

CDR3 sequence (DNA): TGTGCCAGCAGCCACATCGGGACCTTTGGAATAAATTCACCCCTCCACTTT. Translating gives CASSHIGTFGINSPLHF. The chain is built from TRBV13 and TRBJ1-6, with a weak D call TRBD1 (5 bases). The ends were cut back, 5 bases at V and 7 bases at J, with 21 bases in the middle. Germline loops: CDR1 PRHDT, CDR2 FYEKMQ (reference sequence). The CDR3 spans 17 residues.

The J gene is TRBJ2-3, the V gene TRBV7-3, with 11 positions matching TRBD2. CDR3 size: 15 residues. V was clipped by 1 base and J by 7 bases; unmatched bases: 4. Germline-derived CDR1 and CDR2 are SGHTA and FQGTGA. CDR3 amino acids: CASSLIAGGPNTQYF. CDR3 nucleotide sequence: TGTGCCAGCAGCTTAATAGCGGGGGGGCCAAATACGCAGTATTTT.

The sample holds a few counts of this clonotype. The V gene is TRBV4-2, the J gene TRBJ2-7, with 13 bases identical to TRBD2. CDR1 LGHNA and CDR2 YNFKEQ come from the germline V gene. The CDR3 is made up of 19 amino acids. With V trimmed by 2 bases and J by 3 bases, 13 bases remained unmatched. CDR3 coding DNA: TGTGCCAGCAGCCAACGATCGGCGACTAGCGGGAGGATGGGCTACGAGCAGTACTTC. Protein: CASSQRSATSGRMGYEQYF.

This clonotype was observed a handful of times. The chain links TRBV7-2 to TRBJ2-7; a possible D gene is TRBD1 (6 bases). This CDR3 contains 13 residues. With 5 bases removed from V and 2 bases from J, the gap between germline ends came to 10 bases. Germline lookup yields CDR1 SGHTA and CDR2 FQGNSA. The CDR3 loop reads CASSHEGAYEQYF. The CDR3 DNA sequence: TGTGCCAGCAGCCACGAGGGGGCCTACGAGCAGTACTTC.

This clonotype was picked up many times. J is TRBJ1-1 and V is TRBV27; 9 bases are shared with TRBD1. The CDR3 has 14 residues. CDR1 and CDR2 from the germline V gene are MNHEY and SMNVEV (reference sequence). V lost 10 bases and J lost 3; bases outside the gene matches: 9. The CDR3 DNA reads TGTGCCACCAAACCACAGGGGGCCCACACTGAAGCTTTCTTT. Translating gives CATKPQGAHTEAFF.

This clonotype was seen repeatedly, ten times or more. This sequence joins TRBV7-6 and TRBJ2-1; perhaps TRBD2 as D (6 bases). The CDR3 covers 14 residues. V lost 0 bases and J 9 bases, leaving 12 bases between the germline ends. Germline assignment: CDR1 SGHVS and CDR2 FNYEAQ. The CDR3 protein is CASSLAAGGIEQFF. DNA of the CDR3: TGTGCCAGCAGCTTAGCCGCCGGGGGAATTGAGCAGTTCTTC.

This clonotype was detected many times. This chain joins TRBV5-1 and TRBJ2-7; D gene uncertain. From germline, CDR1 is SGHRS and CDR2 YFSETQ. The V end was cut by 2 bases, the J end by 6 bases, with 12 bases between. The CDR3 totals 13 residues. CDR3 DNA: TGCGCCAGCAGCTTAACGGAGCTCGGCGAGCAGTACTTC. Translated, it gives CASSLTELGEQYF.

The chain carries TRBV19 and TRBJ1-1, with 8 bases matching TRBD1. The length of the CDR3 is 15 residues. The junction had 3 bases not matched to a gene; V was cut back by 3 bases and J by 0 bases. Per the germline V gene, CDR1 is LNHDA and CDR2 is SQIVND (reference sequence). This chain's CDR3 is CASSIGQGLNTEAFF. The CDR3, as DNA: TGTGCCAGTAGTATTGGACAGGGCCTGAACACTGAAGCTTTCTTT. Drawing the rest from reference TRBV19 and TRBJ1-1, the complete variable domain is DGGITQSPKYLFRKEGQNVTLSCEQNLNHDAMYWYRQDPGQGLRLIYYSQIVNDFQKGDIAEGYSVSREKKESFPLTVTSAQKNPTAFYLCASSIGQGLNTEAFFGQGTRLTVV.

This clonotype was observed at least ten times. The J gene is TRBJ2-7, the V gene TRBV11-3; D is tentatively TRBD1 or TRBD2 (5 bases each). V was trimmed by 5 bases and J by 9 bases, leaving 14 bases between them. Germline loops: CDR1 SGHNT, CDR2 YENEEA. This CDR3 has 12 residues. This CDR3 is CASSRDHGGQYF. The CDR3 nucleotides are TGTGCCAGCAGCCGGGACCACGGCGGGCAGTACTTC.

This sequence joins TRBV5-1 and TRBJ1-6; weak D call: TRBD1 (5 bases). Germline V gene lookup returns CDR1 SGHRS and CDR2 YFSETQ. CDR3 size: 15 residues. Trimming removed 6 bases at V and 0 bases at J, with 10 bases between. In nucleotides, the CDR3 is TGCGCCAGCACCAGCGACAGCTCCTATAATTCACCCCTCCACTTT. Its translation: CASTSDSSYNSPLHF.

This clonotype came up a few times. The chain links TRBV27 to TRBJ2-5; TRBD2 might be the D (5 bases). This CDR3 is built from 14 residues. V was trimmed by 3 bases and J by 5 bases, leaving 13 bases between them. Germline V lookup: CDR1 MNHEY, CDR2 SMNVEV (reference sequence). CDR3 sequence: CASSFATGWETQYF. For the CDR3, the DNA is TGTGCCAGCAGTTTTGCAACGGGATGGGAGACCCAGTACTTC.